A single sample gave rise to the 9 T cell receptor beta chains below, sequenced in a study of early T cells in non-severe SARS-CoV-2 infection (dated by TCRdb to the early 2020s). Receptors were amplified or captured by 5' RACE. This sample was sequenced with a NextSeq 500. TCRdb handled the public reads itself, with Q25 trimming in fastp and clone calling in MiXCR, and kept productive beta chains. Every distinct CDR3 protein forms one entry, paired with its most common genes and DNA. A total of around 80,000 distinct CDR3 sequences appear in this sample, about 11% of them only once. About 12% of the sample is held by the ten biggest clonotypes. Specimen: whole blood, collected at baseline. The source of these receptors is an adult who was a healthcare worker with PCR-confirmed SARS-CoV-2 infection or an uninfected control (not recorded which).

This chain links TRBV6-2 or TRBV6-3 with TRBJ1-1, with D possibly being TRBD1 (5 bases). CDR1 is MNHEY and CDR2 is SVGEGT in the germline V gene. The CDR3 totals 18 residues. V was cut by 7 bases and J by 2 bases, with 26 bases left in between. The CDR3 DNA reads as TGTGCCAGCACCCGTACCACCGGAGGGGTAAAGGGAAACACTGAAGCTTTCTTT. Protein product: CASTRTTGGVKGNTEAFF.

The chain carries TRBV20-1 and TRBJ2-3, with 10 bases matching TRBD2. J was trimmed by 0 bases and V by 6 bases; bases with no gene match: 6. The CDR3 is 15 amino acids. Germline V CDR1 and CDR2: DFQATT, SNEGSKA (reference sequence). CDR3 DNA sequence: TGCAGTGCCGGAGCGGGGGGGTTTAGCACAGATACGCAGTATTTT. Its protein is CSAGAGGFSTDTQYF.

This chain uses TRBV20-1 with TRBJ2-1; unclear D gene. The CDR3 spans 14 residues. The V end lost 1 base, the J end lost 2 bases, and 9 bases lay between the germline ends. From germline, CDR1 is DFQATT and CDR2 SNEGSKA (reference sequence). The DNA for the CDR3 is TGCAGTGCTAGAGTCTTGAGAGCCTACAATGAGCAGTTCTTC. Encoded protein: CSARVLRAYNEQFF.

This chain joins TRBV6-1 and TRBJ2-5; 7 nucleotides line up with TRBD2. The germline V gene encodes CDR1 MNHNS and CDR2 SASEGT. CDR3 size: 15 residues. V lost 1 base, J lost 1 base, and 3 bases stayed unmatched. As DNA, the CDR3 is TGTGCCAGCAGTGAAGGCGGCGGGGGCCAAGAGACCCAGTACTTC. Translating gives CASSEGGGGQETQYF.

This clonotype has at least ten counts. The chain recombines TRBV6-2 or TRBV6-3 with TRBJ2-7; possibly TRBD1 or TRBD2 for D (5 bases each). Per the germline V gene, CDR1 is MNHEY and CDR2 is SVGEGT. This CDR3 has 15 amino acids. Trimming took off 7 bases at V and 2 bases at J, with 18 bases between the two ends. The CDR3 DNA sequence: TGTGCCAGCAATACCCGGGACGGCTCACCCTACGAGCAGTACTTC. It yields the protein CASNTRDGSPYEQYF.

V and J are TRBV29-1 and TRBJ2-2; D call uncertain. Germline loops: CDR1 SQVTM, CDR2 ANQGSEA. The CDR3 sequence is 12 residues long. V gave up 7 bases and J gave up 6 bases, with 12 bases separating them. CDR3 coding DNA: TGCAGCGCTCCGAGGCACTCCGGGGAGCTGTTTTTT. Protein: CSAPRHSGELFF.

This clonotype was counted between two and nine times. The chain couples TRBV7-9 to TRBJ2-7; D might be TRBD2 (6 bases). The V end was cut by 5 bases, the J end by 3 bases, with 11 bases between. Germline V gene data show CDR1 as SEHNR and CDR2 as FQNEAQ (reference sequence). The CDR3 totals 13 residues. CDR3: CASSLAGGYEQYF. In DNA, the CDR3 is TGTGCCAGCAGCCTGGCCGGGGGCTACGAGCAGTACTTC.

A single count supports this clonotype. The chain combines TRBV6-5 with TRBJ1-2; D ambiguous. Between the trimmed V and J ends, which lost 0 bases and 4 bases, there was a span of 6 bases. The CDR3 length is 13 residues. Germline V gene data show CDR1 as MNHEY and CDR2 as SVGAGI. The chain's CDR3 is CASSYSLAYGYTF. DNA of the CDR3: TGTGCCAGCAGTTACTCGCTAGCCTATGGCTACACCTTC.

The chain recombines TRBV15 with TRBJ2-1; TRBD2 matches at 7 bases. Germline CDR1 is LNHNV and CDR2 is YYDKDF (reference sequence). V trimming: 0 bases; J trimming: 3 bases; junction bases outside the gene matches: 8. There are 17 residues in the CDR3. CDR3 region: CATSRDSSAGNYNEQFF. The CDR3, as DNA: TGTGCCACCAGCAGAGATTCTTCAGCGGGGAACTACAATGAGCAGTTCTTC.